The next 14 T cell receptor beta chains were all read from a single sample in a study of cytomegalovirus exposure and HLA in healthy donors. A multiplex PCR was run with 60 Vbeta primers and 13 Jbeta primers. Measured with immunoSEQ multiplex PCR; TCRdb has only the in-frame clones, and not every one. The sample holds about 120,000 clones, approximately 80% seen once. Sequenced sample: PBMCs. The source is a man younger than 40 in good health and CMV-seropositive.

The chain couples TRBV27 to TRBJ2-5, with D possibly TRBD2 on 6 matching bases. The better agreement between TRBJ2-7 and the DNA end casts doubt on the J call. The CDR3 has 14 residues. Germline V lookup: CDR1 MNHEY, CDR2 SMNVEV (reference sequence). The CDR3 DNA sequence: TGTGCCAGCAGTTTAGGGGGGTACTCCTACGAGCAGTACTTC. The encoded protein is CASSLGGYSYEQYF.

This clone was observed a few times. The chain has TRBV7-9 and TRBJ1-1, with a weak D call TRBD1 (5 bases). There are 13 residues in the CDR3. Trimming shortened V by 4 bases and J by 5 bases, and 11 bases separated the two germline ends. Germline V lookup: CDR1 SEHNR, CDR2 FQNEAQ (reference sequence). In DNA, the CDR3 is TGTGCCAGCAGCTACAGGATCGGGACTGAAGCTTTCTTT. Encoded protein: CASSYRIGTEAFF. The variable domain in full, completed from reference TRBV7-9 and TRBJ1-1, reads DTGVSQNPRHKITKRGQNVTFRCDPISEHNRLYWYRQTLGQGPEFLTYFQNEAQLEKSRLLSDRFSAERPKGSFSTLEIQRTEQGDSAMYLCASSYRIGTEAFFGQGTRLTVV.

This chain's CDR3 is CASSLPGYNQPQHF. The CDR3 nucleotides read TGTGCCAGCAGTTTACCAGGGTACAATCAGCCCCAGCATTTT. V usage is TRBV27 and J usage is TRBJ1-5, with a weak D call TRBD1 (5 bases). CDR3 length: 14 amino acids. CDR1 MNHEY and CDR2 SMNVEV come from the germline V gene (reference sequence). Deletions cut 2 bases from V and 3 bases from J, with 8 bases between.

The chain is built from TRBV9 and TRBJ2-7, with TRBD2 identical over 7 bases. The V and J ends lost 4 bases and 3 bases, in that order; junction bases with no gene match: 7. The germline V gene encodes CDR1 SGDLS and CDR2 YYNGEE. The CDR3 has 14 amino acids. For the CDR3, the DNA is TGTGCCAGCAGCCCGACTAGCCAGAACTACGAGCAGTACTTC. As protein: CASSPTSQNYEQYF.

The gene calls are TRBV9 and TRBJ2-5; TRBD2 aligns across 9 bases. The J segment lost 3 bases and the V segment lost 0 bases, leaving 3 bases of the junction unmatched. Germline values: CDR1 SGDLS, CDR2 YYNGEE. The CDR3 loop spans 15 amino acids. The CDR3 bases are TGTGCCAGCAGCGTAGCAGCGGGGGGAAAAGAGACCCAGTACTTC. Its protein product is CASSVAAGGKETQYF.

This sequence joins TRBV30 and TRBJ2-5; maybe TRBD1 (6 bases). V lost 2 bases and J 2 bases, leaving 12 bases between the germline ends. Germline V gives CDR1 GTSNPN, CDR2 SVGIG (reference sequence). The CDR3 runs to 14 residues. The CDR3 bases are TGTGCCTGGAGTCTCGGACAGCTTCAAGAGACCCAGTACTTC. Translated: CAWSLGQLQETQYF.

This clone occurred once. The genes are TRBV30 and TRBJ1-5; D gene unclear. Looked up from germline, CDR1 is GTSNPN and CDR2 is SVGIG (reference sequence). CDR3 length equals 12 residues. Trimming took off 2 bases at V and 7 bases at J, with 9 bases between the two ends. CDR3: CAWSRDSQPQHF. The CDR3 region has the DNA TGTGCCTGGAGTCGGGATTCGCAGCCCCAGCATTTT.

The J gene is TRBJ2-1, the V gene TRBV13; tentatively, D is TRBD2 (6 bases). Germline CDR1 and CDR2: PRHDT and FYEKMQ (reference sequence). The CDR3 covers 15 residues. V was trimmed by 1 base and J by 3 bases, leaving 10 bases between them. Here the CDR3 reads CASSLAVGGYNEQFF. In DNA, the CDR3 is TGTGCCAGCAGCTTAGCTGTGGGAGGCTACAATGAGCAGTTCTTC.

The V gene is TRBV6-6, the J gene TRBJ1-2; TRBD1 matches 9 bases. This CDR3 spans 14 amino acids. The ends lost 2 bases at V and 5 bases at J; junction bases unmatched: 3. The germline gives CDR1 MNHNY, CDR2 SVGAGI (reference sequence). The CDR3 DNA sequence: TGTGCCAGCAGTTACGGGGACAGGGAGTATGGCTACACCTTC. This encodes CASSYGDREYGYTF.

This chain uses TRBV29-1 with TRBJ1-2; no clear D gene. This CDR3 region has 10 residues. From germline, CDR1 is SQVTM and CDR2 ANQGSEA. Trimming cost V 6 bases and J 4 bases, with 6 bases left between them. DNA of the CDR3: TGCAGCGTCTATTTCTATGGCTACACCTTC. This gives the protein CSVYFYGYTF.

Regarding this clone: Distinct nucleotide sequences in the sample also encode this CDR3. The CDR3 DNA reads TGTGCCAGCTCACCGGGGGGGGGCTACGAGCAGTACTTC. Translation: CASSPGGGYEQYF. The chain has TRBV18 and TRBJ2-7, with 7 bases that match TRBD2. This CDR3 has 13 residues. CDR1 is KGHSH, CDR2 LQKENI, per germline. V lost 3 bases to trimming and J lost 3 bases; unmatched junction nucleotides: 2.

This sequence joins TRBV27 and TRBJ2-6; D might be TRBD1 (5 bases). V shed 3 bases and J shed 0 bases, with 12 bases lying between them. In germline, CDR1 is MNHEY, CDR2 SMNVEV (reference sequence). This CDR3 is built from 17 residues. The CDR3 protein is CASSLTATPSGANVLTF. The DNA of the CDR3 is TGTGCCAGCAGTTTGACAGCTACGCCCTCTGGGGCCAACGTCCTGACTTTC.

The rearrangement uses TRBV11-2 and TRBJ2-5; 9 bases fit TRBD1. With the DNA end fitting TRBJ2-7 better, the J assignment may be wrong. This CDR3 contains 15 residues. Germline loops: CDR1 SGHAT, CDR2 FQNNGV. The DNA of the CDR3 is TGTGCCAGCAGCTTATCGGGACAGGGAAACTACGAGCAGTACTTC. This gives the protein CASSLSGQGNYEQYF.

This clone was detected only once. CDR3 nucleotide sequence: TGCGCCAGCAGCTCTAGGACGGAGGAGTTCTCCTATGGCTACACCTTC. Residues: CASSSRTEEFSYGYTF. The chain joins TRBV5-1 to TRBJ1-2; D is uncertain. The CDR3 sequence is 16 residues long. Germline CDR1 is SGHRS and CDR2 is YFSETQ. V dropped 3 bases and J dropped 4 bases, with 19 bases sitting between them.